This T cell receptor (beta chain) stems from a study of spatial heterogeneity in lung cancer. Broader study findings: One measure, the expanded intratumoral alpha and beta TCR count, tracked tumor mutation counts.

This clonotype was observed at least ten times. What it recognizes is unknown. This beta chain came through as a stray read in a library set up for alpha chains, and its size says little. Via MiXCR, TCRdb re-called the 5' RACE reads, giving one row per CDR3 protein. The sample carries over 1,500 distinct CDR3 sequences, 9.8% recorded once. The time point was: sample taken at primary tumor resection. The CDR3 runs 18 residues. Germline V gives CDR1 MDHEN, CDR2 SYDVKM. V was clipped by 4 bases and J by 2 bases; unmatched bases: 16. Specimen: lung tumor tissue, collected at surgery. The V and J genes are TRBV28 and TRBJ2-5, with TRBD2 matching 7 bases. This receptor was taken from a female donor with early-stage non-small cell lung cancer. The CDR3 loop is CASSSLGLGGWVQETQYF. CDR3 DNA sequence: TGTGCCAGCAGTTCTCTAGGACTAGGCGGCTGGGTTCAAGAGACCCAGTACTTC.